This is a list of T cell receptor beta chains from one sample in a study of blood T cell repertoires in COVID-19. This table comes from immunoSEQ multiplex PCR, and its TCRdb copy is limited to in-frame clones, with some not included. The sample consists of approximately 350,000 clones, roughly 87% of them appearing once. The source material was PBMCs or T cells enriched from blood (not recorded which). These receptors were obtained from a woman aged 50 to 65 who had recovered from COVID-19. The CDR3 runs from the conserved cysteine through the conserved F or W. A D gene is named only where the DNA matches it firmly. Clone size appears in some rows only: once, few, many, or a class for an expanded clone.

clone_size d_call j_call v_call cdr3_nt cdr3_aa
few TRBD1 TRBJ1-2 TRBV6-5 TGTGCCAGCAGTTGGACACCGGGACAGGGCATTCGAGGCTACACCTTC CASSWTPGQGIRGYTF
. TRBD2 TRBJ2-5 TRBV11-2 TGTGCCAGCAGCCGGAGCGGGGGGTCCGAAGAGACCCAGTACTTC CASSRSGGSEETQYF
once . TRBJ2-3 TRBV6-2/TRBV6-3 TGTGCCAGCAGGCCTCGCGGAGGTGGAAGCACAGATACGCAGTATTTT CASRPRGGGSTDTQYF
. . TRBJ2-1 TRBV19 TGTGCCAGTAGTACTCCACCGGGGGGCGGGGCCTACAATGAGCAGTTCTTC CASSTPPGGGAYNEQFF
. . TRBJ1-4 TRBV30 TGTGCCTGGAGTGGGTTAGGGGCTGTTGAAAAACTGTTTTTT CAWSGLGAVEKLFF
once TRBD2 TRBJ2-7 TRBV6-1 TGTGCCAGCAAGTTACTAGCGGATTCCTACGAGCAGTACTTC CASKLLADSYEQYF
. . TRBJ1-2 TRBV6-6 TGTGCCAGCAGTCCTCAGTATGGCTACACCTTC CASSPQYGYTF
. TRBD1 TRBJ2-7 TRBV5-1 TGCGCCAGCAGCCTCGAACCGGGACAGCGAATATACTTC CASSLEPGQRIYF
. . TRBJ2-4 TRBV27 TGTGCCAGCAGTGAAAGAGACATTCAGTACTTC CASSERDIQYF
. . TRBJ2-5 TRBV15 TGTGCCACCAGCCCCGAAGTCGGGGTTACGGAGACCCAGTACTTC CATSPEVGVTETQYF
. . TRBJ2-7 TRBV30 TGTGCCTGGAGTAACCAGGGTTACGAGCAGTACTTC CAWSNQGYEQYF
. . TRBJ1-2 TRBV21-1 TGTGCCACGCAACGGACAGCCCGAAACTATGGCTACACCTTC CATQRTARNYGYTF
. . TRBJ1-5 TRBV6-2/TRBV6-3 TGTGCCAGCAGTTACGCAGGGGTTGGTCAGCCCCAGCATTTT CASSYAGVGQPQHF
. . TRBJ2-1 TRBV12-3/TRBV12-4 TGTGCCAGCAGTCCGGGGGTCAACAATGAGCAGTTCTTC CASSPGVNNEQFF
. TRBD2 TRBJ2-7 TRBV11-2 TGTGCCAGCAGCTTAGGAGGGACTAGCGGTACCTACGAGCAGTACTTC CASSLGGTSGTYEQYF
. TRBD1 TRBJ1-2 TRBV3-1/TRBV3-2 TGTGCCAGCAGCCAAGCAGGGGGCAACTATGGCTACACCTTC CASSQAGGNYGYTF
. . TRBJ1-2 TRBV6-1 TGTGCCAGCAGTGAAGGGGGGCGTTCTATATATGGCTACACCTTC CASSEGGRSIYGYTF
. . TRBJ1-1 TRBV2 TGTGCCAGCAGTGAAGTAAGGGATCAGGGGGCTTTCTTT CASSEVRDQGAFF
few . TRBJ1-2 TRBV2 TGTGCCAGCACCTCAACAGGGAATAACTATGGCTACACCTTC CASTSTGNNYGYTF
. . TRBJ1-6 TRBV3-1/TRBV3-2 TGTGCCAGCAGCTCTCAATTTTCACCGGGACCCCTCCACTTT CASSSQFSPGPLHF
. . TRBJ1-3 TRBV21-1 TGTGCCAGCAGCAAGATTCAACCGGTCTCTGGAAACACCATATATTTT CASSKIQPVSGNTIYF
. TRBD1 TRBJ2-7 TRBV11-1 TGTGCCAGCAGCTTCCGGGACAGCCCGCGTGAGCAGTACTTC CASSFRDSPREQYF
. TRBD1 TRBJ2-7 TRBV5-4 TGTGCCAGCAGCTTGGCGGGACAGGGGTCGGCGGAGCAGTACTTC CASSLAGQGSAEQYF
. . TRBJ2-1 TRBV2 TGTGCCAGCAGGGACCCCAGGGGTTACAATGAGCAGTTCTTC CASRDPRGYNEQFF
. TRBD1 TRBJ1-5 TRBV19 TGTGCCAGTAGGGACAGGGGCTATAGCAATCAGCCCCAGCATTTT CASRDRGYSNQPQHF
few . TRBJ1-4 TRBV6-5 TGTGCCAGCAGTTACTCGGGGGGATGGGAAAAACTGTTTTTT CASSYSGGWEKLFF
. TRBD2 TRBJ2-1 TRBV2 TGTGCCAGCAGTAGCGGGCTAGCGGAGACCAATGAGCAGTTCTTC CASSSGLAETNEQFF
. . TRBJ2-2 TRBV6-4 TGTGCCAGCTCAATTGAGGGCCTTGGCACCGGGGAGCTGTTTTTT CASSIEGLGTGELFF
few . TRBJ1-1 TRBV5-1 TGCGCCAGCAGCCTGACACTCGAGACTGAAGCTTTCTTT CASSLTLETEAFF
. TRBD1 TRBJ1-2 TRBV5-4 TGTGCCAGCAGCTACTCCACGGGACAGGGAAACTATGGCTACACCTTC CASSYSTGQGNYGYTF
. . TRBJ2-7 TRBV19 TGTGCCAGTAGTATATCGGACTATAGCTACGAGCAGTACTTC CASSISDYSYEQYF
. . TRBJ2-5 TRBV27 TGTGCCAGCGGGACAATCTCCCTTCCAGAGACCCAGTACTTC CASGTISLPETQYF
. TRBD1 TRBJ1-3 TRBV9 TGTGCCAGCAGTGCACCCAAAGTGACAGGGTTTGGTATAGACTCTGGAAACACCATATATTTT CASSAPKVTGFGIDSGNTIYF
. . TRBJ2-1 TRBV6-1 TGTGCCAGCAGTGAGGAGACAGGGACTTACAATGAGCAGTTCTTC CASSEETGTYNEQFF
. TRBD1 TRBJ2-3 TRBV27 TGTGCCAGCAGCCGGGACAGGGCTAGTTCAGGCACAGATACGCAGTATTTT CASSRDRASSGTDTQYF
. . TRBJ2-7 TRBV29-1 TGCAGCGTTGAAATGGCGGGGTCCTACGAGCAGTACTTC CSVEMAGSYEQYF
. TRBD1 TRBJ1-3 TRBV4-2 TGTGCCAGCAGCCTGGGACAGGGGGCCTCTGGAAACACCATATATTTT CASSLGQGASGNTIYF
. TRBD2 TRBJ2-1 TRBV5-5 TGTGCCAGCGTTCCGGGAGGACTAGCGGCTTACAATGAGCAGTTCTTC CASVPGGLAAYNEQFF
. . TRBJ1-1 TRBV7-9 TGTGCCAGCAGCTCTAACCGCGCTGAAGCTTTCTTT CASSSNRAEAFF
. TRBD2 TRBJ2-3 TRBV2 TGTGCCAGCAGTGGGAGCGGGATGGTCCCAGATACGCAGTATTTT CASSGSGMVPDTQYF
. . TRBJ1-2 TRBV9 TGTGCCAGCAGCGTAGTTGGACAGAGCCAGATTTATGGCTACACCTTC CASSVVGQSQIYGYTF
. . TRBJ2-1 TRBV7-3 TGTGCCAGCAGCTTCAGGGTAGGGTCATCAGTAGGTGAGCAGTTCTTC CASSFRVGSSVGEQFF
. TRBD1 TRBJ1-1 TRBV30 TGTGCCTCTGGACAGGGGATGAACACTGAAGCTTTCTTT CASGQGMNTEAFF
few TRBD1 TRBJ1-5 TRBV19 TGTGCCAGTAGCTACAGGGGCGGCAATCAGCCCCAGCATTTT CASSYRGGNQPQHF
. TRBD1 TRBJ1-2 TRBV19 TGTGCCAGTAGTCTGGTGACAGGGACGTCGGCCAACTATGGCTACACCTTC CASSLVTGTSANYGYTF
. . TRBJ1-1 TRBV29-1 TGCAGCGTTTCTCCGGGGAACACTGAAGCTTTCTTT CSVSPGNTEAFF
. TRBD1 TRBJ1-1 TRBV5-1 TGCGCCAGCAGCCTGACAGGGGTTGACACTGAAGCTTTCTTT CASSLTGVDTEAFF
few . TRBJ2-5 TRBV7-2 TGTGCCAGCAGCAGAGGTCGGTTCGGTGAGACCCAGTACTTC CASSRGRFGETQYF
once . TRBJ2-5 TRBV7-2 TGTGCCAGCAGCTTAGGTCTCCCGCAAGAGACCCAGTACTTC CASSLGLPQETQYF
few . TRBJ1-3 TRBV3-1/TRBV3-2 TGTGCCAGCAGCCAAGCGACAGGTTTAAGCTCTGGAAACACCATATATTTT CASSQATGLSSGNTIYF
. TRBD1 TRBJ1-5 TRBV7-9 TGTGCCAGCAGCCCGCCGACAGGGGTGCCCCAGCATTTT CASSPPTGVPQHF
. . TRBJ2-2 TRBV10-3 TGTGCCATCAGTTTCTCAGGTGGGAACACCGGGGAGCTGTTTTTT CAISFSGGNTGELFF